A selection of T cell receptor beta chains follows, all from one sample in a study of tumor-infiltrating lymphocytes in oesophageal squamous cell carcinoma. Each CDR3 protein gets one entry after TCRdb re-called the PCR reads with MiXCR. This sample has 15,000 to 20,000 distinct CDR3 sequences, with roughly 42% found just once. Sequenced input: esophageal tumor tissue. These receptors originate from a male donor with esophageal squamous cell carcinoma. Both conserved end residues are part of each CDR3. D genes are given only for firm matches. Only part of the rows carry a size: once, few, many, or a class if the clone is expanded.

d_call j_call v_call clone_size cdr3_nt cdr3_aa
- TRBJ2-5 TRBV7-6 few TGTGCTAGCAGCCCATCGGGGATACAAGAGACCCAGTACTTC CASSPSGIQETQYF
TRBD2 TRBJ2-5 TRBV7-8 medium-sized TGTGCCAGCAGCTCGGGAGGCGGGGGGTCCATAGAGACCCAGTACTTC CASSSGGGGSIETQYF
- TRBJ2-1 TRBV4-1 - TGCGCCAGCAGCCAAGGGTTTAGGGGGAGGGTTCACAATGAGCAGTTCTTC CASSQGFRGRVHNEQFF
TRBD2 TRBJ2-1 TRBV7-4 once TGTGCCAGCAGCCCCGCACCTGCGGGGGGGCCAAGGGAGCAGTTCTTC CASSPAPAGGPREQFF
TRBD2 TRBJ2-5 TRBV7-9 - TGTGCCAGCAGCTCACTTAGCGGGAGAGGGAAGGAGACCCAGTACTTC CASSSLSGRGKETQYF
TRBD2 TRBJ2-5 TRBV30 - TGTGCCTGGAGTATGGGCGGGGGGCTTAAAGAGACCCAGTACTTC CAWSMGGGLKETQYF
TRBD2 TRBJ2-2 TRBV20-1 - TGCAGTGCTAGAGCCGTAAGTAGGGAGGGGCGGGTCACCGGGGAGCTGTTTTTT CSARAVSREGRVTGELFF
- TRBJ2-3 TRBV6-6 - TGTGCCAGCAGTCGACTAGTAGTCACAGATACGCAGTATTTT CASSRLVVTDTQYF
- TRBJ2-2 TRBV7-3 once TGTGCCAGCAGCTTAAGACCCCTCATAGTCCCCGACAGGACCGGGGAGCTGTTTTTT CASSLRPLIVPDRTGELFF
- TRBJ2-7 TRBV11-3 many TGTGCCAGCAGCTTAGCTCCCAACTACGAGCAGTACTTC CASSLAPNYEQYF
- TRBJ1-1 TRBV10-3 many TGTGCCATCAGGGAGAGGGTGAACACTGAAGCTTTCTTT CAIRERVNTEAFF
TRBD1 TRBJ2-5 TRBV7-2 - TGTGCCAGCAGCTTATGGGCAGGGGGACAAGAGACCCAGTACTTC CASSLWAGGQETQYF
- TRBJ2-3 TRBV7-6 few TGTGCCAGCAGCTTGGCCTTGAGTCCAGATACGCAGTATTTT CASSLALSPDTQYF
- TRBJ2-7 TRBV6-1 many TGTGCCAGCAGTCCAACCACTAGGCCCGAGCAGTACTTC CASSPTTRPEQYF
TRBD2 TRBJ2-5 TRBV7-2 few TGTGCCAGCAGCTTAGCGCTATCTAGCGGGAGTAGGGAGACCCAGTACTTC CASSLALSSGSRETQYF
- TRBJ2-1 TRBV11-2 - TGTGCCAGCAGCCATACGGGGGATGAGCAGTTCTTC CASSHTGDEQFF
- TRBJ2-6 TRBV12-3/TRBV12-4 medium-sized TGTGCCAGCAGTTTGCGAGGTCCTGGGGCCAACGTCCTGACTTTC CASSLRGPGANVLTF
- TRBJ1-1 TRBV28 - TGTGCCAGCAGTCGTACAGGGTTTGTAGCTTTCTTT CASSRTGFVAFF
- TRBJ1-2 TRBV28 many TGTGCCAGCAGTTTGCCCCAAATCTCACGAGGGGGTTATGGCTACACCTTC CASSLPQISRGGYGYTF
- TRBJ1-2 TRBV6-1 many TGTGCCAGCAGGCGGACAGCGAACTATGGCTACACCTTC CASRRTANYGYTF
- TRBJ2-1 TRBV11-2 medium-sized TGTGCCAGCAGCTCCTCTGTTGAGCAGTTCTTC CASSSSVEQFF
- TRBJ2-5 TRBV7-9 - TGTGCCAGCCGCCCCCAGGGGCAGGGGATTGAGACCCAGTACTTC CASRPQGQGIETQYF
- TRBJ2-2 TRBV7-7 medium-sized TGTGCTAGCAGGAGTCAGAACACCGGGGAGCTGTTTTTT CASRSQNTGELFF
- TRBJ2-4 TRBV5-1 many TGCGCCAGCAGCTTTGATTTGGCAGTGAAAAACATTCAGTACTTC CASSFDLAVKNIQYF
- TRBJ1-6 TRBV28 - TGTGCCAGCAGTTTAAGGGTAGCACCCCCCCACTTT CASSLRVAPPHF
- TRBJ2-1 TRBV11-2 - TGTGCCAGCAGCCGTGTAGAGGGACGGGAGTCCCCCGAGCAGTTCTTC CASSRVEGRESPEQFF
TRBD1 TRBJ1-2 TRBV19 - TGTGCCAGTATAGATCCCACTGGACAGGTGAGCGGCTATGGCTACACCTTC CASIDPTGQVSGYGYTF
- TRBJ2-7 TRBV2 - TGTGCCAGCAGTGGCTCGGACGAGCAGTACTTC CASSGSDEQYF
TRBD2 TRBJ2-2 TRBV28 many TGTGCCAGCGGGAGGGACACCGGGGAGCTGTTTTTT CASGRDTGELFF
TRBD2 TRBJ2-1 TRBV19 many TGTGCCAGTAGTGCACGGGGTAGCGGGGCTTTTCCCTACAATGAGCAGTTCTTC CASSARGSGAFPYNEQFF
TRBD2 TRBJ2-3 TRBV7-6 many TGTGCCAGCAGCGCCTATGCTAGCGGGGGGGGAGATACGCAGTATTTT CASSAYASGGGDTQYF
TRBD2 TRBJ2-5 TRBV7-2 - TGTGCCAGCAGCTCCGTAGCGGGGGATTACAATGAGCGGTACTTC CASSSVAGDYNERYF
- TRBJ1-2 TRBV4-1 - TGCGCCAGCAGCCAAGCCCCCCAACAGGCTTCTAACTATGGCTACACCTTC CASSQAPQQASNYGYTF
- TRBJ1-4 TRBV18 many TGTGCCAGCTCACCAGGGCAGGGCGAAAAACTGTTTTTT CASSPGQGEKLFF
- TRBJ2-2 TRBV5-1 many TGCGCCAGCAGCTTGTTCCTAGCGACGAACACCGGGGAGCTGTTTTTT CASSLFLATNTGELFF
TRBD2 TRBJ2-5 TRBV5-1 few TGCGCCAGCAGCGCCGGGACTAGCCACCCGACCCAGTACTTC CASSAGTSHPTQYF
TRBD2 TRBJ2-3 TRBV7-2 - TGTGCCAGCAGCTCACGTTTAGCGGGACTCAGCACAGATACGCAGTATTTT CASSSRLAGLSTDTQYF
- TRBJ2-7 TRBV7-8 - TGTGCCAGCAGCCCAAGGGGGACGGGTCCGTACGAGCAGTACTTC CASSPRGTGPYEQYF
- TRBJ2-6 TRBV7-9 - - CASSCRTGPEGWLHLRF
- TRBJ2-7 TRBV5-3 few TGTGCCAGCAGCTTAAAAGTAGGCTCCCACGAGCAGTACTTC CASSLKVGSHEQYF
- TRBJ2-7 TRBV6-1 - TGTGCCAGCAGTCCTACACACCGGGGGATCGACGAGCAGTACTTC CASSPTHRGIDEQYF
- TRBJ2-5 TRBV5-1 many TGCGCCAGCAGCCGCGGGACAGATAAAGAGACCCAGTACTTC CASSRGTDKETQYF
- TRBJ1-5 TRBV7-2 medium-sized TGTGCCAGCAGCCCGGAAGCAAGTCAGCCCCAGCATTTT CASSPEASQPQHF
TRBD2 TRBJ2-5 TRBV3-1 - TGTGCCAGCAGCCAAGATCTAGCGGGAGGGGAACAGTACTTC CASSQDLAGGEQYF
TRBD1 TRBJ2-3 TRBV7-1 - TGTGCCAGCGAATCGGGACAGAGCACAGATACGCAGTATTTT CASESGQSTDTQYF
TRBD1 TRBJ2-5 TRBV11-3 - TGTGCCAGCAGCTTAGCCTTGACAGGGTTGGAGACCCAGTACTTC CASSLALTGLETQYF
- TRBJ1-6 TRBV6-1 - TGTGCCAGTACGGATAAAGGGGGGAGGGGGTTCATTCTCCTGGAGCAGCACTTT CASTDKGGRGFILLEQHF
- TRBJ1-1 TRBV5-8 - TGTGCCAGCAGCCGGTATGGTGTCACGAACACTGAAGCTTTCTTT CASSRYGVTNTEAFF
TRBD2 TRBJ2-5 TRBV11-2 - TGTGCCAGCAGCTTAGGAGTACTAGCGGGAGGGAATGAGCAGTACTTC CASSLGVLAGGNEQYF
TRBD1 TRBJ2-1 TRBV11-3 - TGTGCCAGCAGCTTAGAACAGGGGGGTTACAATGAGCAGTTCTTC CASSLEQGGYNEQFF
- TRBJ1-2 TRBV25-1 once TGTGCCAGCAGTGAATTAGGGGGGGCCGGGGGCTACACCTTC CASSELGGAGGYTF
TRBD2 TRBJ2-3 TRBV7-2 - TGTGCCAGCAGCTTAGCTACGGGGGGGCCGGATACGCAGTATTTT CASSLATGGPDTQYF
- TRBJ2-1 TRBV7-8 many TGTGCCAGCAGCCCCTGGAGGACGGGCTCCTACGAGCAGTTCTTC CASSPWRTGSYEQFF
TRBD1 TRBJ2-7 TRBV7-2 once TGTGCCAGCAGCCCCTCAGCAGGGGGCGCAGCCCACTACGAGCAGTACTTC CASSPSAGGAAHYEQYF
- TRBJ2-7 TRBV7-3 - TGTGCCAGCAGCTATGGTCCTTTGGGCGCGTTTCCTCCCTACGAGCAGTACTTC CASSYGPLGAFPPYEQYF